This entry describes one TCR beta chain. No antigen is known for it. At one of its ends the junction is not consistent with the germline gene, which may arise from a read error. TCRbeta CDR3 regions were amplified from genomic DNA using the immunoSEQ Assay, a bias-controlled multiplex PCR. The study's processing was this. Nucleated cell counts per sample were estimated from amplification of reference gene primers within the assay. To quantify the absolute abundance of each unique TCRbeta CDR3 rearrangement, sequence reads were collapsed and filtered. For each sample, productive Simpson clonality was calculated as the square root of Simpson's diversity index across productive rearrangements. Entries here come from immuneACCESS through TCRdb and include only in-frame sequences with V and J called. Some clones fail to appear in such tables; in the studies checked, an unresolved V gene covers under half of the shortfall, and the cause of the remainder is unknown. Clonal size and the V and J genes are those of that table, whereas D and trimming came from the DNA. This sample has about 120,000 clones in its table, and 65% to 85% of those were observed once. Together, the top ten hold more than 4.5% of the sample.

There are 17 amino acids in the CDR3, from cysteine to phenylalanine inclusive. The entry retains the CDR3 DNA only, 51 bases that are in frame from base 1. As encoded in the germline V gene, CDR1 is SNHLY while CDR2 is FYNNEI. The data were taken from a study of blood T cell repertoires in COVID-19 (dated by TCRdb to between 2020 and 2021). A note on the overall study: Collaborator samples came from the United States, Italy and Spain and covered acute and convalescent phases of COVID-19. The prospective study material was composed of cDNA or gDNA derived from T cells, B-cell-depleted T cells, or PBMCs. The dataset comprised deeply sampled blood TCRbeta repertoires from subjects exposed to, actively infected with, or recovered from COVID-19. The repertoires were released in a freely available public database meant as a resource for research on the immune response to SARS-CoV-2. Samples came from the ongoing ImmuneRACE study (first 160 participants) plus 1,254 subjects from 6 global collaborators. Nearly every sample came with metadata listing a de-identified subject ID, COVID-19 status, age in years and sex. Where HLA class I and class II types were available, the types were taken from metadata supplied by the sample provider, not from assay-based typing. Summary of the overall study and its limitations: How much clinical and demographic metadata was included differed by source and by participant, and the metadata was provided uncurated.

Collaborating institutions collected whole blood in K2EDTA tubes following their own protocols. For TCRbeta analysis, collaborator samples were shipped as frozen whole blood, as isolated PBMCs, or as DNA extracted from either sample type. The origin of this receptor is a woman between 65 and 79 years old with acute or convalescent COVID-19. The V and J genes are TRBV2 and TRBJ1-6, and 9 junction bases match TRBD1. The specimen was peripheral blood. At the DNA level, the sequence is TGTGCCAGCAGAGAAGCGACAGGGGGCTCCTATAATTCACCCCTCCACTTT. This codes for CASREATGGSYNSPLHF.